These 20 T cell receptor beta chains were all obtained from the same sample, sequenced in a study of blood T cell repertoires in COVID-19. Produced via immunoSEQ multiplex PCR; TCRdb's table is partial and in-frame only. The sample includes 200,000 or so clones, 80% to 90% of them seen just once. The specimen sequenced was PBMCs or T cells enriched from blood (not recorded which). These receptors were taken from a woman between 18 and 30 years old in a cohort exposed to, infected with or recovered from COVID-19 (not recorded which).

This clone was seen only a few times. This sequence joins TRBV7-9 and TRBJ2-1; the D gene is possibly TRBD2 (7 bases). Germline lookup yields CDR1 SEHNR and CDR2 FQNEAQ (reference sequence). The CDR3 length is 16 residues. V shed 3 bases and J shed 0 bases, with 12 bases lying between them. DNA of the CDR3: TGTGCCAGCAGCTTTGGGGGCGGGAGCTCCTACAATGAGCAGTTCTTC. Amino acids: CASSFGGGSSYNEQFF.

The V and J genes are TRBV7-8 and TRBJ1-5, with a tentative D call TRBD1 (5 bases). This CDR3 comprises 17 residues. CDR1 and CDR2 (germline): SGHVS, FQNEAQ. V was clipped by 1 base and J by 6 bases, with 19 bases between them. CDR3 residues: CASSLGPGQGVGQPQHF. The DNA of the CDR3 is TGTGCCAGCAGCTTAGGCCCCGGCCAGGGTGTTGGTCAGCCCCAGCATTTT.

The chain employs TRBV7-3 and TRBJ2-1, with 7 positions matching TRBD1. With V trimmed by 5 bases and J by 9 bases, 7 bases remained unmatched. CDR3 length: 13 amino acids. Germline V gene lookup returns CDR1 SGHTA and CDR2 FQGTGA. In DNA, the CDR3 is TGTGCCAGCAGCATAAGACAGGGTGGTGAGCAGTTCTTC. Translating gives CASSIRQGGEQFF.

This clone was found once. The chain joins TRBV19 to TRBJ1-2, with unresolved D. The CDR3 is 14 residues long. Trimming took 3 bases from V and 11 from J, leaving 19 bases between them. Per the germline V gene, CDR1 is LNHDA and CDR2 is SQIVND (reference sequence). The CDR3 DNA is TGTGCCAGTAGTATCTTAGGGCGGGAGGTCCCTTACACCTTC. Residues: CASSILGREVPYTF.

The CDR3 sequence: CASSSSSGNTIYF. The CDR3 DNA sequence: TGTGCCAGTTCGTCGAGCTCTGGAAACACCATATATTTT. The chain carries TRBV19 and TRBJ1-3; D is unclear. Germline CDR1 is LNHDA and CDR2 is SQIVND (reference sequence). V shed 8 bases and J shed 0 bases, with 8 bases lying between them. The CDR3 runs 13 residues.

As DNA, the CDR3 is TGTGCCAGCAGCTTAGCTAGGAGGGGAAATGAAAAACTGTTTTTT. Translating it yields CASSLARRGNEKLFF. V usage is TRBV7-9 and J usage is TRBJ1-4; TRBD1 is a possible D gene (5 bases). The ends were cut back, 0 bases at V and 5 bases at J, with 10 bases in the middle. Germline V gene lookup returns CDR1 SEHNR and CDR2 FQNEAQ (reference sequence). CDR3 length: 15 amino acids.

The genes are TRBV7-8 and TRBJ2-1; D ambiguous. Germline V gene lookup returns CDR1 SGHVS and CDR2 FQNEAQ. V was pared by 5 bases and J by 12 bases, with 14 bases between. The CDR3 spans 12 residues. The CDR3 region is CASSPLQYGQFF. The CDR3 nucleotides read TGTGCCAGCAGCCCCCTACAGTACGGGCAGTTCTTC.

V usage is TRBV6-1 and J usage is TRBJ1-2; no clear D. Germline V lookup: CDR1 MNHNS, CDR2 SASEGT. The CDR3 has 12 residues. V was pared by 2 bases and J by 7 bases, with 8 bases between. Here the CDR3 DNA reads TGTGCCAGCAGTGAATCCATCGGTGGCTACACCTTC. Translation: CASSESIGGYTF.

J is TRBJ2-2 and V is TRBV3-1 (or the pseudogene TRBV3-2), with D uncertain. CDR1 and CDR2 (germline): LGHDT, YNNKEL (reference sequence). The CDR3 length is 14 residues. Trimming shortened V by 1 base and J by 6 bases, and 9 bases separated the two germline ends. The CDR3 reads CASSQGRAPGELFF. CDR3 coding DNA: TGTGCCAGCAGCCAAGGCCGAGCGCCCGGGGAGCTGTTTTTT.

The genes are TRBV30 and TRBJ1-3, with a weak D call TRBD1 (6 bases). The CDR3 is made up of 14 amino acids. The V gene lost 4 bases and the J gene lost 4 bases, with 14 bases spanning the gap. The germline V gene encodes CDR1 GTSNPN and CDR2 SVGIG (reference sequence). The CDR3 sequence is CAWTQGSSGNTIYF. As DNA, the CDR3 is TGTGCCTGGACACAGGGTAGTTCGGGAAACACCATATATTTT.

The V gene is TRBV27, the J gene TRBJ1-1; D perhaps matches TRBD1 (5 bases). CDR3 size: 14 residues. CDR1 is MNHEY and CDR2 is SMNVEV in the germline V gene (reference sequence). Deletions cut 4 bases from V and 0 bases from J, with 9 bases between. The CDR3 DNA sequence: TGTGCCAGCAGTTCCGGCAGGGTGAACACTGAAGCTTTCTTT. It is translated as CASSSGRVNTEAFF.

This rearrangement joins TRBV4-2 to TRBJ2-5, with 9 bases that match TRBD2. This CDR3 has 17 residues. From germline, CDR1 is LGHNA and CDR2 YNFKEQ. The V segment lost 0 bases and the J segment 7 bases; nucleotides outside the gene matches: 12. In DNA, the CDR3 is TGTGCCAGCAGCCAAGATTCGAAGCGGGGGGAGCTTGGGACCCAGTACTTC. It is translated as CASSQDSKRGELGTQYF.

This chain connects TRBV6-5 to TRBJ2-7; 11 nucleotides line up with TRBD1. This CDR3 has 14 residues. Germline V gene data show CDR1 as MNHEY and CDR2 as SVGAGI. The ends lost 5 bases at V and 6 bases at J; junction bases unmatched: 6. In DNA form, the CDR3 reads TGTGCCAGCAGTCCACCGGACAGGGGGCCCGAGCAGTACTTC. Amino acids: CASSPPDRGPEQYF.

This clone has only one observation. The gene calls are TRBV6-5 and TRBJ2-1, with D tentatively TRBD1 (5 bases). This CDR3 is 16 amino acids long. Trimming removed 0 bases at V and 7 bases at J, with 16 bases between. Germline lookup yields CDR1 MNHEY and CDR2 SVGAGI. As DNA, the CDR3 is TGTGCCAGCAGTTACTCGAGACAGCCCATGCTTAATGAGCAGTTCTTC. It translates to CASSYSRQPMLNEQFF.

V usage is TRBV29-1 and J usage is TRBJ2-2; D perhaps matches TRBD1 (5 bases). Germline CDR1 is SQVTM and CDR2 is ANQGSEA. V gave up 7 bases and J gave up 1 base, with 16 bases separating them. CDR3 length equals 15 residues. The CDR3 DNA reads TGCAGCGCAGTTCGCAACGACAGGAACACCGGGGAGCTGTTTTTT. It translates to CSAVRNDRNTGELFF.

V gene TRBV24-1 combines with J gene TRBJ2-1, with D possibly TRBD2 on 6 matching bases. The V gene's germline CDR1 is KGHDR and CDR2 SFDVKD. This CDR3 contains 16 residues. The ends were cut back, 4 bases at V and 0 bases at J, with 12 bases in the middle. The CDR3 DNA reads TGTGCCACCAGTGACACACTAGCCGGCTCCTACAATGAGCAGTTCTTC. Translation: CATSDTLAGSYNEQFF.

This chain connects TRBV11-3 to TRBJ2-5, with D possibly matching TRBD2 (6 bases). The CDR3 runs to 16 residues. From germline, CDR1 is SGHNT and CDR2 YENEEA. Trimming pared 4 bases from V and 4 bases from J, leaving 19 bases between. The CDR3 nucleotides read TGTGCCAGCAGCTACGGGATCGTCGGGGGAGGAGAGACCCAGTACTTC. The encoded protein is CASSYGIVGGGETQYF.

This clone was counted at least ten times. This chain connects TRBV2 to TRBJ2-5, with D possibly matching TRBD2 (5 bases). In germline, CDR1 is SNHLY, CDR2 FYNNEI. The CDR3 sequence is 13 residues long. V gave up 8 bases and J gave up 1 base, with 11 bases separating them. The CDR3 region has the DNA TGTGCCAGCCTACTACGGGGCCAAGAGACCCAGTACTTC. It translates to CASLLRGQETQYF. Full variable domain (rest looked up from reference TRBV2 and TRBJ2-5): EPEVTQTPSHQVTQMGQEVILRCVPISNHLYFYWYRQILGQKVEFLVSFYNNEISEKSEIFDDQFSVERPDGSNFTLKIRSTKLEDSAMYFCASLLRGQETQYFGPGTRLLVL.

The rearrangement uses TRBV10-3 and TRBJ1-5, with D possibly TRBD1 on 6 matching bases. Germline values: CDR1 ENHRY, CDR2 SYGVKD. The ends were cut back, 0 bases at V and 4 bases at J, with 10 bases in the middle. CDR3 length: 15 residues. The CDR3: CAISESGQGNQPQHF. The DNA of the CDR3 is TGTGCCATCAGTGAGTCGGGGCAGGGGAATCAGCCCCAGCATTTT.

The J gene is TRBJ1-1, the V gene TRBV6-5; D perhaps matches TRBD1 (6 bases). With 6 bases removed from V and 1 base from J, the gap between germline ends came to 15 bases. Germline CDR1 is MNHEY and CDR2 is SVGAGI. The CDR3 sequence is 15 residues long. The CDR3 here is CASRLTLQGNTEAFF. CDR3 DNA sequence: TGTGCCAGCAGGCTCACCCTACAGGGGAACACTGAAGCTTTCTTT.